This TCR beta chain was obtained from a study of response to subunit inactivated influenza vaccine. General study findings and limits: The authors suggested that every seasonal influenza vaccination recruits few new T cells.

For this clonotype: Its antigen remains unknown.

Germline V gives CDR1 MDHEN, CDR2 SYDVKM. This CDR3 contains 13 residues. Trimming left V 6 bases short and J 3 bases short, with 12 bases between. TCRdb independently ran MiXCR on the RT-PCR reads; one entry per CDR3 protein. The sample has approximately 310,000 distinct CDR3 sequences, 20% to 25% seen once. The clonotype comes from a man between 50 and 69 years old who received an inactivated influenza vaccine. This sequence joins TRBV28 and TRBJ2-7, with D possibly being TRBD1 (5 bases). Here the sequenced sample was PBMCs from blood, taken about 20 months after vaccination. The CDR3 region has the DNA TGTGCCAGCAGAGACGACAGCCGCTACGAGCAGTACTTC. Translation gives CASRDDSRYEQYF. Supplemented by reference TRBV28 and TRBJ2-7, the full variable domain reads DVKVTQSSRYLVKRTGEKVFLECVQDMDHENMFWYRQDPGLGLRLIYFSYDVKMKEKGDIPEGYSVSREKKERFSLILESASTNQTSMYLCASRDDSRYEQYFGPGTRLTVT.